Listed here are 14 T cell receptor beta chains from one sample, sequenced in a study of blood T cell repertoires in COVID-19. Some clones are missing from TCRdb's copy, which holds only in-frame ones; the method was immunoSEQ multiplex PCR. Of 300,000 to 450,000 clones listed, around 90% are singletons. The sample taken for sequencing was peripheral blood. The receptors come from a woman aged 55-70 years with COVID-19, enrolled during active disease.

This rearrangement joins TRBV5-1 to TRBJ1-4; D unresolved. V was clipped by 5 bases and J by 8 bases, with 13 bases between them. There are 13 residues in the CDR3. Germline values: CDR1 SGHRS, CDR2 YFSETQ. The chain's CDR3 is CASSREPGEKLFF. In nucleotides, the CDR3 is TGCGCCAGCAGTCGGGAACCGGGGGAAAAACTGTTTTTT.

The V gene is TRBV29-1, the J gene TRBJ1-3, with a weak D call TRBD1 (5 bases). The ends were cut back, 4 bases at V and 3 bases at J, with 13 bases in the middle. Germline V gene data show CDR1 as SQVTM and CDR2 as ANQGSEA. The CDR3 covers 14 residues. CDR3 in amino acids: CSVATGGVGNTIYF. CDR3 nucleotide sequence: TGCAGCGTTGCTACAGGCGGTGTTGGAAACACCATATATTTT.

The chain carries TRBV11-2 and TRBJ1-1, with D tentatively TRBD1 (5 bases). Germline loops: CDR1 SGHAT, CDR2 FQNNGV. CDR3 length equals 14 residues. Between the trimmed V and J ends, which lost 5 bases and 5 bases, there was a span of 15 bases. For the CDR3, the DNA is TGTGCCAGCAGCCTCTCTCGGGGGTCTACTGAAGCTTTCTTT. This translates into CASSLSRGSTEAFF. The variable domain in full, completed from reference TRBV11-2 and TRBJ1-1, reads EAGVAQSPRYKIIEKRQSVAFWCNPISGHATLYWYQQILGQGPKLLIQFQNNGVVDDSQLPKDRFSAERLKGVDSTLKIQPAKLEDSAVYLCASSLSRGSTEAFFGQGTRLTVV.

The rearrangement joins TRBV11-3 to TRBJ2-2; 8 nucleotides line up with TRBD2. With V trimmed by 4 bases and J by 9 bases, 16 bases remained unmatched. Germline V lookup: CDR1 SGHNT, CDR2 YENEEA. The CDR3 runs 17 residues. The CDR3 protein is CASSSTERGRLGRELFF. CDR3 nucleotides: TGTGCCAGCAGCTCTACGGAGCGGGGGCGCCTGGGACGGGAGCTGTTTTTT.

The chain joins TRBV19 to TRBJ1-2; a possible D gene is TRBD1 (5 bases). V was pared by 2 bases and J by 6 bases, with 16 bases between. From germline, CDR1 is LNHDA and CDR2 SQIVND (reference sequence). The CDR3 loop spans 15 amino acids. DNA for the CDR3: TGTGCCAGTAGTATAAGGCGTCGGCAGGGTCATGGCTACACCTTC. Amino acid sequence: CASSIRRRQGHGYTF.

The J gene is TRBJ2-4, the V gene TRBV18, with 9 bases fitting TRBD1. The junction had 5 bases not matched to a gene; V was cut back by 4 bases and J by 7 bases. Looked up from germline, CDR1 is KGHSH and CDR2 is LQKENI. The CDR3 is made up of 14 amino acids. CDR3 in amino acids: CASSRTGDRNIQYF. Here the CDR3 DNA reads TGTGCCAGCTCACGGACAGGGGATCGGAACATTCAGTACTTC.

The chain combines TRBV21-1 with TRBJ2-7; the D segment call TRBD1 is taken from the table without a DNA check. TRBV21-1 is a pseudogene. This CDR3 is built from 16 residues. The CDR3 DNA reads as TGTGCCAGCAGCAAAAAAGGGACAGGGGCGTCCTACGAGCAGTACTTC. Translated: CASSKKGTGASYEQYF.

The V call is TRBV7-9, the J call TRBJ2-1; a weak D match, TRBD2 (5 bases). The length of the CDR3 is 15 residues. From germline, CDR1 is SEHNR and CDR2 FQNEAQ (reference sequence). V gave up 3 bases and J gave up 1 base, with 10 bases separating them. CDR3 region: CASSFVAPSYNEQFF. The CDR3 DNA reads as TGTGCCAGCAGCTTCGTAGCGCCATCCTACAATGAGCAGTTCTTC.

This clone turned up a few times. The chain uses TRBV13 and TRBJ1-2; 11 bases are shared with TRBD1. Germline CDR1 and CDR2: PRHDT and FYEKMQ (reference sequence). The CDR3 totals 16 residues. Unmatched junction bases numbered 5, after V lost 5 bases and J lost 0 bases. The CDR3 is CASSAGGQGANYGYTF. CDR3 sequence (DNA): TGTGCCAGCAGCGCCGGGGGACAGGGGGCTAACTATGGCTACACCTTC.

This chain uses TRBV5-1 with TRBJ1-2; D ambiguous. CDR1 SGHRS and CDR2 YFSETQ come from the germline V gene. V was clipped by 7 bases and J by 8 bases, with 24 bases between them. CDR3 size: 15 residues. CDR3 DNA sequence: TGCGCCAGCGCCCCTGAGGCAGTACTAGTGGGGGGCTACACCTTC. Translation: CASAPEAVLVGGYTF. The full variable domain, completed using reference TRBV5-1 and TRBJ1-2, is KAGVTQTPRYLIKTRGQQVTLSCSPISGHRSVSWYQQTPGQGLQFLFEYFSETQRNKGNFPGRFSGRQFSNSRSEMNVSTLELGDSALYLCASAPEAVLVGGYTFGSGTRLTVV.

The CDR3 here is CASSPELGQEAFF. Written as DNA, the CDR3 is TGTGCCAGCAGCCCTGAATTGGGCCAAGAAGCTTTCTTT. The rearrangement uses TRBV7-9 and TRBJ1-1; D ambiguous. V lost 5 bases and J lost 8, with 15 bases in between. Looked up from germline, CDR1 is SEHNR and CDR2 is FQNEAQ (reference sequence). The CDR3 extends over 13 amino acids.

V is TRBV7-9 and J is TRBJ1-1; D call uncertain. V was cut by 5 bases and J by 5 bases, with 9 bases left in between. CDR1 is SEHNR and CDR2 is FQNEAQ in the germline V gene (reference sequence). The CDR3 runs 12 residues. CDR3 loop: CASSPGTTEAFF. CDR3 nucleotide sequence: TGTGCCAGCAGCCCGGGAACTACTGAAGCTTTCTTT.

The genes are TRBV7-9 and TRBJ2-7, with 9 bases that match TRBD1. Trimming took 5 bases from V and 4 from J; bases not matched to a gene: 9. Germline CDR1 is SEHNR and CDR2 is FQNEAQ (reference sequence). This CDR3 region has 15 residues. The CDR3 here is CASSPAGTGRYEQYF. The CDR3 DNA is TGTGCCAGCAGCCCCGCCGGGACAGGGCGTTACGAGCAGTACTTC.

This chain joins TRBV7-3 and TRBJ1-1; the match to TRBD1 covers 9 bases. The length of the CDR3 is 16 residues. J gave up 6 bases and V 0 bases, and 8 bases lay outside the gene matches. The germline gives CDR1 SGHTA, CDR2 FQGTGA. The CDR3 protein is CASSLTAGQGRSEAFF. In nucleotides, the CDR3 is TGTGCCAGCAGCTTAACCGCAGGACAGGGGAGGTCTGAAGCTTTCTTT.